Presented here are 28 T cell receptor beta chains from one specimen sequenced in a study of blood T cell repertoires in COVID-19. The repertoire was sequenced with immunoSEQ multiplex PCR; TCRdb's copy has only in-frame clones and lacks some. The profile covers 140,000 or so clones, with roughly four fifths appearing a single time and less than 4.5% taken by the ten largest. The sequenced sample consisted of peripheral blood. These receptors were obtained from a woman aged 80 or older with acute or convalescent COVID-19.

The V and J genes are TRBV10-2 and TRBJ2-1; 7 bases are shared with TRBD1. The CDR3 is made up of 16 amino acids. V lost 4 bases and J lost 1; bases outside the gene matches: 7. Germline CDR1 is WSHSY and CDR2 is SAAADI. In DNA form, the CDR3 reads TGCGCCAGCAGTGGGTACAGGGGACCATCCTACAATGAGCAGTTCTTC. This codes for CASSGYRGPSYNEQFF.

The chain uses TRBV24-1 and TRBJ2-5; D may be TRBD2 (6 bases). The germline V and J ends were trimmed by 5 bases and 3 bases, with 15 bases remaining between them. This CDR3 spans 15 amino acids. From germline, CDR1 is KGHDR and CDR2 SFDVKD. The CDR3, as DNA: TGTGCCACCAGTGGTGGACTATTCGCGGAAGAGACCCAGTACTTC. Amino acids: CATSGGLFAEETQYF.

J is TRBJ1-1 and V is TRBV5-1, with a weak D call TRBD1 (5 bases). Per germline, CDR1 SGHRS and CDR2 YFSETQ. The V end lost 2 bases, the J end lost 4 bases, and 9 bases lay between the germline ends. The length of the CDR3 is 13 residues. The CDR3 region is CASSFGQGTEAFF. In DNA, the CDR3 is TGCGCCAGCAGCTTCGGTCAGGGCACTGAAGCTTTCTTT.

The chain joins TRBV3-1 (or the pseudogene TRBV3-2) to TRBJ2-3; tentatively, D is TRBD2 (6 bases). Per germline, CDR1 LGHDT and CDR2 YNNKEL (reference sequence). CDR3 size: 14 residues. Between the trimmed V and J ends, which lost 4 bases and 6 bases, there was a span of 14 bases. CDR3 in DNA: TGTGCCAGCAGCCTAGCGGTTTATAGGGATACGCAGTATTTT. Its translation is CASSLAVYRDTQYF.

This rearrangement joins TRBV24-1 to TRBJ2-7; tentative D call: TRBD1 (5 bases). The V gene's germline CDR1 is KGHDR and CDR2 SFDVKD. The CDR3 sequence is 15 residues long. Trimming removed 2 bases from V and 5 bases from J, with 15 bases in between. The CDR3 reads CATSDSQDFMHEQYF. DNA for the CDR3: TGTGCCACCAGTGATTCACAGGATTTTATGCACGAGCAGTACTTC.

The chain has TRBV5-1 and TRBJ2-2, with D possibly being TRBD1 (5 bases). From germline, CDR1 is SGHRS and CDR2 YFSETQ. There are 16 residues in the CDR3. V shed 1 base and J shed 2 bases, with 12 bases lying between them. In DNA, the CDR3 is TGCGCCAGCAGCTTGTTGGTGGGGCTAAACACCGGGGAGCTGTTTTTT. Protein product: CASSLLVGLNTGELFF. Drawing the rest from reference TRBV5-1 and TRBJ2-2, the complete variable domain is KAGVTQTPRYLIKTRGQQVTLSCSPISGHRSVSWYQQTPGQGLQFLFEYFSETQRNKGNFPGRFSGRQFSNSRSEMNVSTLELGDSALYLCASSLLVGLNTGELFFGEGSRLTVL.

The chain combines TRBV4-2 with TRBJ2-2; the D gene could be TRBD1 or TRBD2 (5 bases each). CDR1 is LGHNA, CDR2 YNFKEQ, per germline. There are 14 residues in the CDR3. The germline V and J ends were trimmed by 7 bases and 2 bases, with 11 bases remaining between them. CDR3 protein: CASTQGVNTGELFF. The CDR3 DNA reads TGTGCCAGCACCCAGGGAGTTAACACCGGGGAGCTGTTTTTT.

The chain is built from TRBV9 and TRBJ2-7, with 9 bases identical to TRBD2. Germline V gives CDR1 SGDLS, CDR2 YYNGEE. The CDR3 is 14 residues long. The trim removed 1 base at V and 5 bases at J, leaving 4 bases unmatched. The CDR3: CASSVISGSHEQYF. In nucleotides, the CDR3 is TGTGCCAGCAGCGTAATTAGCGGGAGCCACGAGCAGTACTTC.

The chain uses TRBV4-1 and TRBJ1-2; D remains unclear. V lost 0 bases and J lost 7, with 18 bases in between. Germline loops: CDR1 MGHRA, CDR2 YSYEKL. The CDR3 spans 16 residues. CDR3 DNA: TGCGCCAGCAGCCAAGACCCGCGGCCGGGGAATGGTGGCTACACCTTC. Protein: CASSQDPRPGNGGYTF.

The V and J genes are TRBV7-3 and TRBJ2-1, with 10 bases matching TRBD1. This CDR3 has 15 amino acids. V gave up 5 bases and J gave up 8 bases; unmatched junction bases: 9. Germline CDR1 and CDR2: SGHTA and FQGTGA. The CDR3 DNA reads TGTGCCAGCAGCCGGGGACAGGGGTCGGGGGATGAGCAGTTCTTC. Protein product: CASSRGQGSGDEQFF.

This clone was seen more than once but under ten times. The V and J genes are TRBV7-9 and TRBJ2-1; a weak D match, TRBD1 (6 bases). The CDR3 sequence is 17 residues long. Germline loops: CDR1 SEHNR, CDR2 FQNEAQ (reference sequence). With 5 bases removed from V and 4 bases from J, the gap between germline ends came to 21 bases. CDR3 loop: CASSVGGVGGWYNEQFF. The CDR3 region has the DNA TGTGCCAGCAGCGTTGGGGGCGTTGGCGGATGGTACAATGAGCAGTTCTTC.

The chain combines TRBV4-1 with TRBJ2-6, with 8 bases matching TRBD1. This CDR3 is built from 19 residues. J lost 0 bases, V lost 0 bases, and 7 bases had no gene match. Germline V gene lookup returns CDR1 MGHRA and CDR2 YSYEKL. The CDR3 nucleotides read TGCGCCAGCAGCCAAGATCTTGGGACAGGATTCTCTGGGGCCAACGTCCTGACTTTC. Encoded protein: CASSQDLGTGFSGANVLTF.

The genes are TRBV11-2 and TRBJ2-7, with 10 bases fitting TRBD1. The length of the CDR3 is 15 residues. V gave up 6 bases and J gave up 7 bases; unmatched junction bases: 12. Germline V CDR1 and CDR2: SGHAT, FQNNGV. The CDR3 region has the DNA TGTGCCAGCAGGGACCGGACAGGGGGGTTGAGAGAGCAGTACTTC. Amino acids: CASRDRTGGLREQYF. The full variable domain, in which reference TRBV11-2 and TRBJ2-7 provide the parts outside the CDR3, is EAGVAQSPRYKIIEKRQSVAFWCNPISGHATLYWYQQILGQGPKLLIQFQNNGVVDDSQLPKDRFSAERLKGVDSTLKIQPAKLEDSAVYLCASRDRTGGLREQYFGPGTRLTVT.

The V and J genes are TRBV18 and TRBJ1-1, with D perhaps TRBD1 (5 bases). The V gene lost 4 bases and the J gene lost 5 bases, with 17 bases spanning the gap. This CDR3 region has 15 residues. In germline, CDR1 is KGHSH, CDR2 LQKENI. The CDR3 DNA is TGTGCCAGCTCACGGTCGACAGCGCGGGGTACTGAAGCTTTCTTT. The encoded protein is CASSRSTARGTEAFF. Full variable domain (missing parts from reference TRBV18 and TRBJ1-1): NAGVMQNPRHLVRRRGQEARLRCSPMKGHSHVYWYRQLPEEGLKFMVYLQKENIIDESGMPKERFSAEFPKEGPSILRIQQVVRGDSAAYFCASSRSTARGTEAFFGQGTRLTVV.

The chain couples TRBV7-9 to TRBJ2-7, with 10 positions matching TRBD2. The CDR3 loop spans 17 amino acids. Germline V gene lookup returns CDR1 SEHNR and CDR2 FQNEAQ (reference sequence). V gave up 3 bases and J gave up 2 bases; unmatched junction bases: 10. The CDR3 sequence: CASSLRAGGPMPYEQYF. As DNA, the CDR3 is TGTGCCAGCAGCTTGCGAGCGGGAGGGCCGATGCCCTACGAGCAGTACTTC.

The genes are TRBV11-2 and TRBJ2-7; no clear D gene. V lost 3 bases, J lost 3 bases, and 9 bases lay in between. This CDR3 region has 13 residues. The germline V gene has CDR1 SGHAT and CDR2 FQNNGV. The CDR3: CASSLGIFYEQYF. The DNA of the CDR3 is TGTGCCAGCAGCTTGGGCATATTCTACGAGCAGTACTTC.

The chain is built from TRBV5-1 and TRBJ2-7, with 7 bases matching TRBD1. V was pared by 0 bases and J by 2 bases, with 5 bases of the junction left unmatched. The CDR3 extends over 15 amino acids. Germline V lookup: CDR1 SGHRS, CDR2 YFSETQ. As DNA, the CDR3 is TGCGCCAGCAGCTTGGAGGGGACAGCACCCTACGAGCAGTACTTC. This codes for CASSLEGTAPYEQYF.

V usage is TRBV27 and J usage is TRBJ1-1; 9 bases map to TRBD1. Germline assignment: CDR1 MNHEY and CDR2 SMNVEV (reference sequence). With V trimmed by 8 bases and J by 6 bases, 19 bases remained unmatched. This CDR3 is built from 17 residues. The CDR3 sequence: CASSVALPGQGWSEAFF. The DNA for the CDR3 is TGTGCCAGCTCCGTTGCGCTTCCCGGACAGGGGTGGTCTGAAGCTTTCTTT.

This chain links TRBV28 with TRBJ1-4, with D possibly TRBD1 on 5 matching bases. With 6 bases removed from V and 8 bases from J, the gap between germline ends came to 19 bases. The length of the CDR3 is 15 residues. Germline CDR1 MDHEN, CDR2 SYDVKM. CDR3 in DNA: TGTGCCAGCAGGCCCGCCGGAGGGGCTGGGGAAAAACTGTTTTTT. Its translation is CASRPAGGAGEKLFF. Full variable domain (missing parts from reference TRBV28 and TRBJ1-4): DVKVTQSSRYLVKRTGEKVFLECVQDMDHENMFWYRQDPGLGLRLIYFSYDVKMKEKGDIPEGYSVSREKKERFSLILESASTNQTSMYLCASRPAGGAGEKLFFGSGTQLSVL.

This clone has more than one count but fewer than ten. The gene calls are TRBV11-2 and TRBJ2-7; 8 nucleotides line up with TRBD1. The CDR3 has 15 amino acids. V was pared by 5 bases and J by 4 bases, with 10 bases of the junction left unmatched. Germline CDR1 SGHAT, CDR2 FQNNGV. The CDR3 DNA follows: TGTGCCAGCAGCGTTACCTCAGGGGGCGGGTACGAGCAGTACTTC. It translates to CASSVTSGGGYEQYF. Looking up the rest from reference TRBV11-2 and TRBJ2-7 gives the full variable domain: EAGVAQSPRYKIIEKRQSVAFWCNPISGHATLYWYQQILGQGPKLLIQFQNNGVVDDSQLPKDRFSAERLKGVDSTLKIQPAKLEDSAVYLCASSVTSGGGYEQYFGPGTRLTVT.

The rearrangement links TRBV3-1 (or the pseudogene TRBV3-2) to TRBJ2-5; 12 bases are a match to TRBD1. Unmatched junction bases numbered 4, after V lost 1 base and J lost 4 bases. Per the germline V gene, CDR1 is LGHDT and CDR2 is YNNKEL (reference sequence). The CDR3 extends over 16 amino acids. The CDR3 reads CASSQGVGQGAETQYF. CDR3 DNA sequence: TGTGCCAGCAGCCAAGGGGTGGGACAGGGGGCAGAGACCCAGTACTTC.

This clone has only a few counts. The chain links TRBV2 to TRBJ1-5; TRBD1 agrees at 8 bases. The germline CDR1 and CDR2 sequences are SNHLY and FYNNEI. V shed 4 bases, J shed 5 bases, and the junction held 13 bases outside the gene matches. The CDR3 consists of 17 residues. CDR3 residues: CASSGLGQGWRDQPQHF. CDR3 bases: TGTGCCAGCAGTGGCCTTGGACAGGGTTGGAGGGATCAGCCCCAGCATTTT.

The chain links TRBV11-3 to TRBJ2-1; 9 nucleotides line up with TRBD2. This CDR3 contains 16 residues. The germline V gene encodes CDR1 SGHNT and CDR2 YENEEA. Unmatched junction bases numbered 4, after V lost 1 base and J lost 3 bases. In DNA form, the CDR3 reads TGTGCCAGCAGCTTAGGTCTAGCGGGGTTCTACAATGAGCAGTTCTTC. Translating gives CASSLGLAGFYNEQFF.

The rearrangement joins TRBV28 to TRBJ1-2, with 8 nucleotides matching TRBD1. The CDR3 spans 14 residues. Per the germline V gene, CDR1 is MDHEN and CDR2 is SYDVKM. The V segment lost 6 bases and the J segment 4 bases; nucleotides outside the gene matches: 7. CDR3: CASRKTGAIYGYTF. CDR3 in DNA: TGTGCCAGCAGAAAGACAGGGGCGATCTATGGCTACACCTTC.

The chain couples TRBV2 to TRBJ2-2, with 7 bases lining up with TRBD1. Germline CDR1 and CDR2: SNHLY and FYNNEI. This CDR3 spans 16 amino acids. The junction had 8 bases not matched to a gene; V was cut back by 4 bases and J by 3 bases. CDR3 residues: CASSVRDRAYTGELFF. CDR3 nucleotides: TGTGCCAGCAGTGTCCGGGACAGAGCTTACACCGGGGAGCTGTTTTTT.

This clone has only a few counts. J is TRBJ1-5 and V is TRBV7-8; 8 bases align to TRBD1. The V and J ends lost 0 bases and 4 bases, in that order; junction bases with no gene match: 8. This CDR3 is built from 17 residues. Germline V CDR1 and CDR2: SGHVS, FQNEAQ. The CDR3 sequence is CASSLAPSTGGNQPQHF. CDR3 coding DNA: TGTGCCAGCAGCTTAGCGCCTTCTACAGGGGGAAATCAGCCCCAGCATTTT.

The CDR3 DNA reads TGTGCCAGCAGCTCCCTAGCGGGGGCCTCCTACAATGAGCAGTTCTTC. Protein: CASSSLAGASYNEQFF. The V and J genes are TRBV11-2 and TRBJ2-1; 10 positions agree with TRBD2. The V gene's germline CDR1 is SGHAT and CDR2 FQNNGV. The ends lost 4 bases at V and 0 bases at J; junction bases unmatched: 3. The CDR3 loop spans 16 amino acids.

Points on this clone: Mismatch with germline at one junction end may stem from a read error. V and J are TRBV9 and TRBJ2-7; 10 bases match TRBD1. The CDR3 is 13 amino acids. The germline V gene has CDR1 SGDLS and CDR2 YYNGEE. In DNA form, the CDR3 reads TGTGCCAGCAGCGGATCGGGACAGGGGCTTCTTAACTTC. Translation: CASSGSGQGLLNF.